This T cell receptor beta chain is from a study of OX40 agonist ivuxolimab in advanced cancers. Regarding the study in general: Ivuxolimab was an agonistic, fully human IgG2 monoclonal antibody directed against OX40 (CD134), a costimulatory receptor. Partial responses occurred in three dose-escalation patients, of whom one had hepatocellular carcinoma and two had cutaneous melanoma. The dose-escalation cohort was around 84% male with a mean age of approximately 60 years, ranging from roughly 20 to 80. Patients were allowed to have had prior anti-PD-1, anti-PD-L1 or anti-CTLA-4 therapy, and roughly 40% of the dose-escalation patients had previously received checkpoint inhibitors. Of the approximately 54 dose-escalation patients, hepatocellular carcinoma was present in some 19, melanoma in roughly 15, renal cell carcinoma in 9 and head and neck cancer in 9. The purpose of peripheral TCRbeta sequencing was to test whether ivuxolimab changed TCR sequence diversity and led to clonal T-cell expansion. Intravenous ivuxolimab was administered to patients every 2 weeks at six dose levels: 0.01, 0.1, 0.3, 1.5, 3 and 10 mg/kg. The monotherapy dose-escalation portion (N ≈ 55 patients) of the phase I ivuxolimab trial is reported in the paper.

On this clone itself: Its target antigen remains unknown. Base qualities are missing; no much larger clone stands one base away.

Patients with a history of autoimmune disease or receiving systemic immunosuppression were excluded from the trial. In every dose cohort, peripheral blood was drawn for TCR sequencing at baseline, cycle 4 day 1, and cycle 7 day 1. The samples were taken from a phase I, first-in-human, multicenter, open-label dose-escalation trial of ivuxolimab. Adults with locally advanced or metastatic melanoma, renal cell, hepatocellular, or head and neck squamous cell carcinoma were enrolled in the trial. Before TCR sequencing, CD4+ T cells and CD8+ T cells from peripheral blood were sorted into separate populations. The cysteine opens and the phenylalanine closes a CDR3 of 13 amino acids. The kept DNA is CDR3 alone, 39 bases in frame from the first base. The germline V end is reduced by 10 bases and the J end by 1 base; junction bases left unmatched: 4. The germline V gene gives CDR1 as MGHDK and CDR2 as SYGVNS.

Genomic DNA was extracted from sorted cells for sequencing of the TCRbeta CDR3 region. The immunoSEQ Assay was used for sequencing of TCRbeta CDR3 regions. In its TCRdb copy, this immuneACCESS table keeps in-frame sequences only and misses some clones. Where compared with another copy, unresolved V genes explain less than half of these, and the others have no known cause. Recorded for this sample are 85,000 to 130,000 clones; over 75% of them occurred a single time. The biggest ten clones account for about 0.5% of the sample. What the work shows at the level of the full study, not this receptor alone: Which antigens the clonally expanded peripheral T cells were specific for was not determined. After ivuxolimab, more expanded clones were found on average in CD8+ T cells than in CD4+ T cells. At doses from 0.1 to 3.0 mg/kg, clonal expansion was seen in both CD4+ and CD8+ blood T cells between baseline and week 6. Low levels of normalized T-cell clonal expansion were also shown by some nonresponding patients. In the 0.1-3.0 mg/kg groups, partial responders had among the lowest normalized peripheral clonal expansion, particularly in CD8+ T cells.

The TCR sequence derives from an adult with an advanced solid tumor such as melanoma, head and neck, liver or kidney cancer. The specimen was CD4+ or CD8+ T cells sorted from blood, collected in a trial of the OX40 agonist ivuxolimab. In this chain, TRBV25-1 is recombined with TRBJ2-7; 10 junctional bases match TRBD1. The DNA is TGTGCCACCCGGGACAGGGGTTCCTACGAGCAGTACTTC. This sequence encodes CATRDRGSYEQYF.